This entry lists 28 T cell receptor beta chains sequenced from one sample in a study of cytomegalovirus exposure and HLA in healthy donors. PCR used 60 Vbeta primers and 13 Jbeta primers. The table came from immunoSEQ multiplex PCR; TCRdb's copy has only in-frame clones and leaves some out. In the table there are roughly 99,000 clones, 74% of which are singletons. The sequencing sample was made of PBMCs. Source of these receptors: a woman aged 40 to 50 in good health and CMV-seropositive.

The V gene is TRBV10-2, the J gene TRBJ1-1, with 7 bases matching TRBD1. J lost 4 bases, V lost 5 bases, and 4 bases had no gene match. This CDR3 is 13 amino acids long. Germline loops: CDR1 WSHSY, CDR2 SAAADI. The CDR3 sequence is CASSFDRVTEAFF. CDR3 in DNA: TGCGCCAGCAGTTTTGACAGGGTCACTGAAGCTTTCTTT.

This clone was observed a few times. In DNA form, the CDR3 reads TGTGCCAGCAGTACAGGGGGCGGGATAGGCACTGAAGCTTTCTTT. Its translation: CASSTGGGIGTEAFF. This chain links TRBV6-1 with TRBJ1-1; the match to TRBD1 covers 9 bases. Unmatched junction bases numbered 8, after V lost 5 bases and J lost 4 bases. The CDR3 loop spans 15 amino acids. The germline V gene has CDR1 MNHNS and CDR2 SASEGT.

The chain recombines TRBV6-5 with TRBJ1-3; D remains ambiguous. With 0 bases removed from V and 0 bases from J, the gap between germline ends came to 9 bases. Germline V lookup: CDR1 MNHEY, CDR2 SVGAGI. The CDR3 extends over 16 amino acids. The CDR3 here is CASSYSKIGSGNTIYF. DNA of the CDR3: TGTGCCAGCAGTTACTCGAAGATCGGCTCTGGAAACACCATATATTTT.

The chain uses TRBV5-6 and TRBJ2-5, with D possibly TRBD2 on 6 matching bases. Germline values: CDR1 SGHDT, CDR2 YYEEEE. V lost 6 bases to trimming and J lost 5 bases, with 14 bases between them. The CDR3 length is 13 residues. The CDR3 is CASTLRGWETQYF. DNA of the CDR3: TGTGCCAGCACCCTACGGGGGTGGGAGACCCAGTACTTC. Together with reference TRBV5-6 and TRBJ2-5, the CDR3 gives the full variable domain: DAGVTQSPTHLIKTRGQQVTLRCSPKSGHDTVSWYQQALGQGPQFIFQYYEEEERQRGNFPDRFSGHQFPNYSSELNVNALLLGDSALYLCASTLRGWETQYFGPGTRLLVL.

This clone was counted only a few times. The V call is TRBV5-1, the J call TRBJ2-3, with D uncertain. V was shortened by 0 bases and J by 2 bases, with 10 bases between the two germline ends. The CDR3 extends over 15 amino acids. CDR1 is SGHRS and CDR2 is YFSETQ in the germline V gene. CDR3 bases: TGCGCCAGCAGCTTGGTATCCCCCCCCACAGATACGCAGTATTTT. The encoded protein is CASSLVSPPTDTQYF.

The chain carries TRBV7-3 and TRBJ1-6, with D unclear. V lost 2 bases and J lost 7, with 9 bases in between. The CDR3 has 14 amino acids. CDR1 is SGHTA, CDR2 FQGTGA, per germline. For the CDR3, the DNA is TGTGCCAGCAGCTTATACGGCGGGAATTCACCCCTCCACTTT. It yields the protein CASSLYGGNSPLHF.

The chain links TRBV5-6 to TRBJ2-5, with 7 bases fitting TRBD1. CDR3 size: 13 residues. The V gene end was trimmed by 5 bases and the J gene end by 4 bases; junction bases not matched to a gene: 5. The germline V gene encodes CDR1 SGHDT and CDR2 YYEEEE. The CDR3 here is CASRRQGGETQYF. Written as DNA, the CDR3 is TGTGCCAGCAGGCGACAGGGCGGAGAGACCCAGTACTTC. Drawing the rest from reference TRBV5-6 and TRBJ2-5, the complete variable domain is DAGVTQSPTHLIKTRGQQVTLRCSPKSGHDTVSWYQQALGQGPQFIFQYYEEEERQRGNFPDRFSGHQFPNYSSELNVNALLLGDSALYLCASRRQGGETQYFGPGTRLLVL.

The chain links TRBV4-1 to TRBJ1-5; D unclear. This CDR3 spans 18 amino acids. The V end lost 4 bases, the J end lost 0 bases, and 19 bases lay between the germline ends. Germline V gives CDR1 MGHRA, CDR2 YSYEKL. CDR3 bases: TGCGCCAGCAGCCCGCCTAGAGGCGCGGGAGCTAGCAATCAGCCCCAGCATTTT. This sequence encodes CASSPPRGAGASNQPQHF.

This rearrangement joins TRBV7-9 to TRBJ2-7; weak D call: TRBD1 (5 bases). V was trimmed by 3 bases and J by 3 bases, leaving 12 bases between them. Per germline, CDR1 SEHNR and CDR2 FQNEAQ (reference sequence). The CDR3 is made up of 14 amino acids. CDR3 region: CASSFGTGRYEQYF. The CDR3 DNA reads TGTGCCAGCAGCTTCGGAACAGGTCGCTACGAGCAGTACTTC.

V and J are TRBV7-6 and TRBJ2-2; D is uncertain. The V end lost 1 base, the J end lost 1 base, and 7 bases lay between the germline ends. CDR3 size: 15 residues. Germline lookup yields CDR1 SGHVS and CDR2 FNYEAQ. CDR3 nucleotide sequence: TGTGCCAGCAGCTTAGGGTTACAGAACACCGGGGAGCTGTTTTTT. The encoded protein is CASSLGLQNTGELFF.

This chain links TRBV7-2 with TRBJ2-7; D remains ambiguous. CDR1 is SGHTA, CDR2 FQGNSA, per germline. This CDR3 is built from 15 residues. The V end was cut by 2 bases, the J end by 1 base, with 12 bases between. CDR3 DNA: TGTGCCAGCAGCTTATCCGGTGACGGGTCCTACGAGCAGTACTTC. Translated: CASSLSGDGSYEQYF.

V gene TRBV27 combines with J gene TRBJ1-2; TRBD1 might be the D (6 bases). Germline CDR1 reads MNHEY; CDR2 reads SMNVEV (reference sequence). CDR3 length equals 13 residues. V gave up 8 bases and J gave up 2 bases, with 12 bases separating them. In DNA, the CDR3 is TGTGCCAGCCGGGACACATCAAACTATGGCTACACCTTC. Encoded protein: CASRDTSNYGYTF.

In DNA form, the CDR3 reads TGCGCCAGCAGCCAAGAACGAACAGGGGCCCCTAATGAAAAACTGTTTTTT. It encodes CASSQERTGAPNEKLFF. This chain joins TRBV4-3 and TRBJ1-4, with 7 bases matching TRBD1. This CDR3 contains 17 residues. The germline V gene has CDR1 LGHNA and CDR2 YSLEER. Unmatched junction bases numbered 7, after V lost 0 bases and J lost 3 bases.

The gene calls are TRBV5-6 and TRBJ2-5; 8 bases are shared with TRBD2. The CDR3 loop spans 18 amino acids. The V segment lost 0 bases and the J segment 4 bases; nucleotides outside the gene matches: 14. The germline V gene encodes CDR1 SGHDT and CDR2 YYEEEE. The CDR3 DNA reads as TGTGCCAGCAGCTTGGGGGCCATTTCAGGGACTAGTGGAGAGACCCAGTACTTC. Amino acid sequence: CASSLGAISGTSGETQYF.

This clone appeared a single time. The CDR3 spells CASSLLADSYEQYF. For the CDR3, the DNA is TGCGCCAGCAGCTTACTAGCCGACTCCTACGAGCAGTACTTC. This rearrangement joins TRBV5-1 to TRBJ2-7; maybe TRBD2 (6 bases). The germline CDR1 and CDR2 sequences are SGHRS and YFSETQ. The V gene lost 2 bases and the J gene lost 0 bases, with 9 bases spanning the gap. This CDR3 comprises 14 residues.

This chain connects TRBV2 to TRBJ2-7, with 8 bases lining up with TRBD1. The CDR3 spans 15 residues. Germline CDR1 is SNHLY and CDR2 is FYNNEI. Trimming cost V 2 bases and J 1 base; bases outside gene matches: 4. The CDR3 loop reads CASSEIGTGSYEQYF. The CDR3 DNA reads as TGTGCCAGCAGTGAAATAGGGACAGGTTCCTACGAGCAGTACTTC.

The CDR3 DNA is TGTGCCAGCAGTTACCAAAATTGCCAGGGACTAGCGGGGGGGCAGGGTACAGATACGCAGTATTTT. This encodes CASSYQNCQGLAGGQGTDTQYF. The V gene is TRBV6-7, the J gene TRBJ2-3; TRBD2 aligns across 16 bases. TRBV6-7 is an open reading frame, and its role is uncertain. The CDR3 spans 22 residues. V lost 2 bases, J lost 3 bases, and 17 bases stayed unmatched.

As concerns this clone: The junction does not match germline at one end; this may be a read error. The V gene is TRBV16, the J gene TRBJ2-6; tentative D call: TRBD1 (5 bases). Germline CDR1 and CDR2: KGHSY and FQNENV. CDR3 length: 14 residues. CDR3 in amino acids: CASSSTQGVNVLTF. The CDR3 nucleotides are TGTGCCAGCAGCTCCACCCAAGGGGTCAACGTCCTGACTTTC.

The chain uses TRBV19 and TRBJ2-1; 8 bases match TRBD1. The CDR3 totals 16 residues. V dropped 4 bases and J dropped 0; count of bases not matched to a gene: 5. Germline V gene data show CDR1 as LNHDA and CDR2 as SQIVND (reference sequence). The CDR3 region has the DNA TGTGCCAGTAGTACGGGACAGGCGAGCTCCTACAATGAGCAGTTCTTC. This encodes CASSTGQASSYNEQFF.

This clone was observed a single time. The chain has TRBV19 and TRBJ2-1; 10 nucleotides match TRBD1. Trimming cost V 4 bases and J 7 bases; bases outside gene matches: 7. This CDR3 has 15 amino acids. CDR1 is LNHDA and CDR2 is SQIVND in the germline V gene (reference sequence). Here the CDR3 reads CASSTDRGPLNEQFF. The DNA of the CDR3 is TGTGCCAGTAGTACAGACAGGGGGCCCTTAAATGAGCAGTTCTTC.

The V and J genes are TRBV30 and TRBJ1-1; possibly TRBD1 for D (5 bases). CDR1 GTSNPN and CDR2 SVGIG come from the germline V gene (reference sequence). The CDR3 sequence is 13 residues long. Trimming pared 0 bases from V and 3 bases from J, leaving 8 bases between. CDR3 sequence: CAWSVGPDTEAFF. CDR3 coding DNA: TGTGCCTGGAGTGTGGGGCCGGACACTGAAGCTTTCTTT.

This sequence joins TRBV7-3 and TRBJ2-7, with 12 nucleotides matching TRBD1. This CDR3 has 15 amino acids. The V gene end was trimmed by 2 bases and the J gene end by 2 bases; junction bases not matched to a gene: 1. Germline-derived CDR1 and CDR2 are SGHTA and FQGTGA. This CDR3 is CASSLGTGGPYEQYF. In DNA, the CDR3 is TGTGCCAGCAGCTTAGGGACAGGGGGCCCCTACGAGCAGTACTTC.

This clone occurred a few times. The chain recombines TRBV9 with TRBJ2-5; D uncertain. This CDR3 contains 12 residues. Germline assignment: CDR1 SGDLS and CDR2 YYNGEE. Between the trimmed V and J ends, which lost 4 bases and 2 bases, there was a span of 6 bases. The CDR3 reads CASSQEQETQYF. CDR3 in DNA: TGTGCCAGCAGCCAAGAGCAAGAGACCCAGTACTTC. Variable domain in full (rest from reference TRBV9 and TRBJ2-5): DSGVTQTPKHLITATGQRVTLRCSPRSGDLSVYWYQQSLDQGLQFLIQYYNGEERAKGNILERFSAQQFPDLHSELNLSSLELGDSALYFCASSQEQETQYFGPGTRLLVL.

About this clone: Germline is not matched at one junction end, which may reflect a read error. The V call is TRBV10-1, the J call TRBJ2-7; D is tentatively TRBD1 or TRBD2 (6 bases each). CDR1 is WNHNN, CDR2 SYGVQD, per germline (reference sequence). The CDR3 covers 14 residues. This chain's CDR3 is CASSQSGAAYEQYF. The DNA for the CDR3 is TGCGCCAGCAGTCAGTCGGGGGCCGCCTACGAGCAGTACTTC.

The chain has TRBV6-1 and TRBJ2-7, with 7 bases lining up with TRBD1. The CDR3 has 14 residues. V trimming: 6 bases; J trimming: 3 bases; junction bases outside the gene matches: 8. In germline, CDR1 is MNHNS, CDR2 SASEGT. CDR3 in amino acids: CASRLGTENYEQYF. CDR3 nucleotide sequence: TGTGCCAGCAGGCTCGGGACAGAGAACTACGAGCAGTACTTC.

The rearrangement uses TRBV6-5 and TRBJ1-2, with D uncertain. Trimming cost V 8 bases and J 4 bases, with 14 bases left between them. Looked up from germline, CDR1 is MNHEY and CDR2 is SVGAGI. The CDR3 has 13 residues. CDR3 residues: CASGFDRGYGYTF. The CDR3 DNA reads as TGTGCCAGCGGATTTGATCGGGGCTATGGCTACACCTTC.

The rearrangement uses TRBV7-9 and TRBJ2-7; possibly TRBD1 for D (6 bases). Germline V gives CDR1 SEHNR, CDR2 FQNEAQ (reference sequence). This CDR3 region has 14 residues. V lost 4 bases and J lost 0, with 10 bases in between. The CDR3 DNA sequence: TGTGCCAGCAGCTACCGGGACAACTCCTACGAGCAGTACTTC. Amino acids: CASSYRDNSYEQYF.

This chain uses TRBV21-1 with TRBJ1-2. TRBV21-1 is a recognized pseudogene. The CDR3 is 14 residues long. The CDR3 reads CASSAEGTNYGYTF. The DNA for the CDR3 is TGTGCCAGCAGCGCCGAGGGAACTAACTATGGCTACACCTTC.